Following are 10 T cell receptor beta chains from one sample sequenced in a study of blood T cell repertoires in COVID-19 (TCRdb year 2020). The protocol used for the library was the immunoSEQ multiplex PCR assay. The source is immuneACCESS, and TCRdb retained only in-frame sequences with V and J called. Part of the clones is not carried over; for the studies checked, unresolved V genes explain less than half of this, and the remainder is unexplained. This sample is represented by 200,000 to 250,000 clones; 88% of them were singletons. The ten largest clones represent approximately 3.5% of the sample. The specimen sequenced was PBMCs or T cells enriched from blood (not recorded which). These receptors were collected from a woman under 40 who had been exposed to COVID-19.

The CDR3 region has the DNA TGTGCCACCTCCGGGACTATGTACAATGAGCAGTTCTTC. This encodes CATSGTMYNEQFF. J is TRBJ2-1 and V is TRBV10-3; 7 nucleotides agree with TRBD2. Germline lookup yields CDR1 ENHRY and CDR2 SYGVKD. The CDR3 has 13 residues. J was trimmed by 4 bases and V by 10 bases; bases with no gene match: 7.

The V call is TRBV5-8, the J call TRBJ1-4; 7 bases are a match to TRBD1. This CDR3 has 19 amino acids. The V gene's germline CDR1 is SGHTS and CDR2 YDEGEE. The ends lost 7 bases at V and 3 bases at J; junction bases unmatched: 21. This CDR3 is CASELDRVTGWPSNEKLFF. CDR3 nucleotide sequence: TGTGCCAGCGAACTAGACAGGGTGACAGGGTGGCCGTCTAATGAAAAACTGTTTTTT.

The chain couples TRBV21-1 to TRBJ2-7; TRBD1 was called by the table and not checked on the DNA. TRBV21-1 is reported as a pseudogene. The CDR3 length is 15 residues. The CDR3 region is CASSHLRDNYDEQYF. CDR3 nucleotides: TGTGCCAGCAGCCATCTTCGGGACAATTATGACGAGCAGTACTTC.

The rearrangement joins TRBV30 to TRBJ2-7, with 10 nucleotides matching TRBD2. The V gene end was trimmed by 0 bases and the J gene end by 5 bases; junction bases not matched to a gene: 7. This CDR3 has 15 residues. Germline V gene data show CDR1 as GTSNPN and CDR2 as SVGIG (reference sequence). The CDR3 protein is CAWSVRHLAGDEQYF. CDR3 coding DNA: TGTGCCTGGAGTGTACGTCACCTAGCGGGAGACGAGCAGTACTTC.

The chain links TRBV15 to TRBJ2-7; D may be TRBD1 (6 bases). Trimming shortened V by 3 bases and J by 4 bases, and 10 bases separated the two germline ends. Germline-derived CDR1 and CDR2 are LNHNV and YYDKDF (reference sequence). The CDR3 contains 13 residues. The CDR3 sequence: CATSSNQGYEQYF. CDR3 sequence (DNA): TGTGCCACCAGCAGCAATCAGGGGTACGAGCAGTACTTC. Complete variable domain (other parts from reference TRBV15 and TRBJ2-7): DAMVIQNPRYQVTQFGKPVTLSCSQTLNHNVMYWYQQKSSQAPKLLFHYYDKDFNNEADTPDNFQSRRPNTSFCFLDIRSPGLGDTAMYLCATSSNQGYEQYFGPGTRLTVT.

The V gene is TRBV7-9, the J gene TRBJ2-1; TRBD2 matches 11 bases. CDR1 is SEHNR and CDR2 is FQNEAQ in the germline V gene (reference sequence). The V gene end was trimmed by 8 bases and the J gene end by 6 bases; junction bases not matched to a gene: 3. The CDR3 contains 13 residues. This chain's CDR3 is CASGLAGRNEQFF. In DNA form, the CDR3 reads TGTGCCAGCGGACTAGCGGGTCGCAATGAGCAGTTCTTC.

The chain is built from TRBV24-1 and TRBJ1-5; 8 nucleotides line up with TRBD1. Trimming took 4 bases from V and 1 from J; bases not matched to a gene: 2. CDR1 and CDR2 (germline): KGHDR, SFDVKD. The CDR3 is 15 amino acids. The CDR3 nucleotides are TGTGCCACCAGTGAGACAGGGGTGAGCAATCAGCCCCAGCATTTT. Its translation is CATSETGVSNQPQHF.

The chain links TRBV4-1 to TRBJ2-2, with D perhaps matching TRBD1 (6 bases). This CDR3 region has 15 residues. Germline CDR1 and CDR2: MGHRA and YSYEKL. The V end was cut by 1 base, the J end by 2 bases, with 8 bases between. The CDR3 is CASSQGTDNTGELFF. CDR3 nucleotides: TGCGCCAGCAGCCAAGGGACAGATAACACCGGGGAGCTGTTTTTT.

The chain employs TRBV11-2 and TRBJ2-7; 7 positions agree with TRBD2. The V gene end was trimmed by 5 bases and the J gene end by 1 base; junction bases not matched to a gene: 14. This CDR3 contains 17 residues. Germline CDR1 is SGHAT and CDR2 is FQNNGV. The CDR3 protein is CASSPRLGRGRSYEQYF. CDR3 DNA sequence: TGTGCCAGCAGCCCCAGGTTGGGGCGGGGGAGATCCTACGAGCAGTACTTC.

This clone was seen a handful of times. The rearrangement links TRBV6-4 to TRBJ2-1; tentatively, D is TRBD2 (9 bases). Trimming stripped 2 bases from V and 8 bases from J, with 25 bases between. Germline-derived CDR1 and CDR2 are MRHNA and SNTAGT. This CDR3 is built from 18 residues. The CDR3 coding sequence is TGTGCCAGCAGTGACGGACAGGGAGTTGCGGGAGGGCCGTATGAGCAGTTCTTC. It is translated as CASSDGQGVAGGPYEQFF.